A selection of T cell receptor beta chains follows, all from one sample in a study of blood T cell repertoires in COVID-19. Only in-frame clones appear in the TCRdb table, and some are missing; sequencing was by immunoSEQ multiplex PCR. The sample contains about 130,000 clones, 80% to 85% of which appear only once. The sample was peripheral blood. Every receptor here comes from a woman aged 25 to 45 who had recovered from COVID-19. Both conserved end residues are part of each CDR3. Each record gives: J gene, D gene, clone size, V gene, CDR3 DNA, CDR3 protein. The D gene is left open where the match is weak. Only part of the rows carry a size: once, few, many, or a class if the clone is expanded.

TRBJ1-4,.,.,TRBV25-1,TGTGCCAGCAGTGGAAAGGGACTTAATGAAAAACTGTTTTTT,CASSGKGLNEKLFF
TRBJ2-7,.,once,TRBV14,TGTGCCAGCAGCCAAGGTCTATCCTACGAGCAGTACTTC,CASSQGLSYEQYF
TRBJ2-2,TRBD2,.,TRBV5-1,TGCGCCAGCAGCTTGTATCCTAGCGGGGTCGCCGGGGAGCTGTTTTTT,CASSLYPSGVAGELFF
TRBJ2-7,.,.,TRBV7-9,TGTGCCAGCAGCTTCGGAGGGTTGAGGCCCTACGAGCAGTACTTC,CASSFGGLRPYEQYF
TRBJ1-1,.,.,TRBV6-4,TGTGCCAGCAGTGAAGGAGTGAACACTGAAGCTTTCTTT,CASSEGVNTEAFF
TRBJ2-1,TRBD1,.,TRBV7-2,TGTGCCAGCAGCTTATTTTCGAGGTGGCAGGGGGACAATGAGCAGTTCTTC,CASSLFSRWQGDNEQFF
TRBJ1-1,TRBD1,.,TRBV30,TGTGCCTGGAGTCTAGACAGGGCTACCTTGACTGAAGCTTTCTTT,CAWSLDRATLTEAFF
TRBJ2-5,TRBD2,.,TRBV5-6,TGTGCCAGCAGCTCCGTTGTGCGGGAGCGTCAAGAGACCCAGTACTTC,CASSSVVRERQETQYF
TRBJ2-3,.,.,TRBV29-1,TGCAGCGTTCCGAGGGGGAGCACAGATACGCAGTATTTT,CSVPRGSTDTQYF
TRBJ1-6,.,.,TRBV23-1,TGCGCCAGCATTCCCCGGGACACCTCTTCTTCACCCCTCCACTTT,CASIPRDTSSSPLHF
TRBJ1-2,TRBD1,once,TRBV15,TGTGCCACCAGCAGACGGGGACAGTCCGTTTATGGCTACACCTTC,CATSRRGQSVYGYTF
TRBJ1-1,TRBD1,once,TRBV5-1,TGCGCCAGCAGCCCTTCGACAGGGGAGAACACTGAAGCTTTCTTT,CASSPSTGENTEAFF
TRBJ1-2,.,few,TRBV27,TGTGCCAGCAGTTTAAAATCAGGGGTCGGCTACACCTTC,CASSLKSGVGYTF
TRBJ2-1,.,.,TRBV12-2,TGTGCAAGTCGCTTAGGGGGATGGAGGGGCTACAATGAGCAGTTCTTC,CASRLGGWRGYNEQFF
TRBJ1-2,TRBD1,.,TRBV18,TGTGCCAGCTCACCGTTGGGACAGGGGAACGATGGCTACACCTTC,CASSPLGQGNDGYTF
TRBJ2-1,TRBD2,.,TRBV7-7,TGTGCTAGCAGCCCATTGGCGGGGACTAGCGGCTACAATGAGCAGTTCTTC,CASSPLAGTSGYNEQFF
TRBJ2-1,.,.,TRBV5-1,TGCGCCAGCAGCCCCGGTGAACTCTACAATGAGCAGTTCTTC,CASSPGELYNEQFF
TRBJ1-1,.,.,TRBV19,TGTGCCAGTAGTACGACAGCAAGGAACACTGAAGCTTTCTTT,CASSTTARNTEAFF
TRBJ1-6,.,.,TRBV5-1,TGCGCCAGCAGCTTGGAGACAGAAAATTCACCCCTCCACTTT,CASSLETENSPLHF
TRBJ2-1,.,.,TRBV7-2,TGTGCCAGCAGCCCCGGGATGGGGTACAATGAGCAGTTCTTC,CASSPGMGYNEQFF
TRBJ1-5,.,.,TRBV2,TGTGCCAGCAGTGAAATTACCACGGATCAGCCCCAGCATTTT,CASSEITTDQPQHF
TRBJ1-1,TRBD1,.,TRBV13,TGTGCCAGCAGCTTTTGGGGGACAGGGGCCATGAACACTGAAGCTTTCTTT,CASSFWGTGAMNTEAFF
TRBJ2-3,.,.,TRBV30,TGTGCCTGGACCGCAGGGGTTACAGATACGCAGTATTTT,CAWTAGVTDTQYF
TRBJ2-6,TRBD1,.,TRBV5-1,TGCGCCAGCAGCTGGACAGGGGACTCTGGGGCCAACGTCCTGACTTTC,CASSWTGDSGANVLTF
TRBJ2-7,TRBD1,.,TRBV19,TGTGCCAGTAGTCCGGCAGGGGGCTACGAGCAGTACTTC,CASSPAGGYEQYF
TRBJ2-1,TRBD2,.,TRBV6-1,TGTGCCAGCAGTGAAATCTGGACTAGCGGGGTTGGTGAGCAGTTCTTC,CASSEIWTSGVGEQFF
TRBJ2-2,TRBD2,.,TRBV10-3,TGTGCCATCCTTGACCAGCGGGAGGGCCTCACCGGGGAGCTGTTTTTT,CAILDQREGLTGELFF
TRBJ2-1,.,.,TRBV9,TGTGCCAGCAGCGTAAATGTTGTAGCCTACAATGAGCAGTTCTTC,CASSVNVVAYNEQFF
TRBJ2-7,TRBD2,.,TRBV5-3,TGTGCCAGAAGCTTCGGGCCAGCGGGAGATCCCGAGCAGTACTTC,CARSFGPAGDPEQYF
TRBJ1-4,TRBD1,.,TRBV7-9,TGTGCCAGCAGCTCGGGACAGTCGTCTAATGAAAAACTGTTTTTT,CASSSGQSSNEKLFF
TRBJ1-1,.,.,TRBV10-3,TGTGCCATCAGTGAGTCTTATAAGGGGACTGAAGCTTTCTTT,CAISESYKGTEAFF
TRBJ2-7,.,.,TRBV5-8,TGTGCCAGCAGCTTAAGGCGGGACGGCTACGAGCAGTACTTC,CASSLRRDGYEQYF
TRBJ1-1,TRBD1,.,TRBV29-1,TGCAGCGTTCTACAGGGGGGGGACACTGAAGCTTTCTTT,CSVLQGGDTEAFF
TRBJ2-3,.,.,TRBV2,TGTGCCAGCAGTGAGGGACAACACACAGATACGCAGTATTTT,CASSEGQHTDTQYF
TRBJ2-1,TRBD2,.,TRBV2,TGTGCCAGCAGGCTTACTAGCGGGGGGTCGAATGAGCAGTTCTTC,CASRLTSGGSNEQFF
TRBJ2-5,TRBD2,.,TRBV6-5,TGTGCCAGCAGTCTAGCGGGGGGGTACCAAGAGACCCAGTACTTC,CASSLAGGYQETQYF
TRBJ1-4,.,.,TRBV6-5,TGTGCCAGCAGTTATGATACAACGGAAAAACTGTTTTTT,CASSYDTTEKLFF
TRBJ2-7,.,.,TRBV5-1,TGCGCCAGCAGGGGGCAGGGGTTTGACGAGCAGTACTTC,CASRGQGFDEQYF
TRBJ2-7,.,.,TRBV23-1,TGCGCCAGCAGTCATCACGGATGCGGCTCCATCTCCTACGAGCAGTACTTC,CASSHHGCGSISYEQYF
TRBJ2-7,.,.,TRBV27,TGTGCCAGCAGTGGGAGGAGAGACGAGCAGTACTTC,CASSGRRDEQYF
TRBJ1-2,TRBD1,.,TRBV5-1,TGCGCCAGCAGCTTCCAGGGGCAGGGGGCGATGTATGGCTACACCTTC,CASSFQGQGAMYGYTF
TRBJ1-2,.,.,TRBV6-5,TGTGCCAGCACCCAACAGGGAAACTATGGCTACACCTTC,CASTQQGNYGYTF
TRBJ1-1,.,.,TRBV3-1/TRBV3-2,TGTGCCAGCAGCCAAGATCCTGTGCGGGAAGCTTTCTTT,CASSQDPVREAFF
TRBJ1-2,.,.,TRBV2,TGTGCCAGCCAGCCGGGGGGCCTCTATGGCTACACCTTC,CASQPGGLYGYTF
TRBJ1-1,.,.,TRBV7-9,TGTGCCAGCAGCTCGGGGGGAAGGGGGAACACTGAAGCTTTCTTT,CASSSGGRGNTEAFF
TRBJ1-1,TRBD1,.,TRBV7-9,TGTGCCAGCAGCTTAGCTGGACAGGGGAACACTGAAGCTTTCTTT,CASSLAGQGNTEAFF